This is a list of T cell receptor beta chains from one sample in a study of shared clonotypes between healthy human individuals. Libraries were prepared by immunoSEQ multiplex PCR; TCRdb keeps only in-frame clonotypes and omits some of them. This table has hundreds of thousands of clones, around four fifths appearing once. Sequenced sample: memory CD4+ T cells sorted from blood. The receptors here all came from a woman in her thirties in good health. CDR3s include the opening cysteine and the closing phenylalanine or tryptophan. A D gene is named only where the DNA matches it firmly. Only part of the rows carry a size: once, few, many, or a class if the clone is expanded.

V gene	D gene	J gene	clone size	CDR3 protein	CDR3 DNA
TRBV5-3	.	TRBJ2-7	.	CARSLGVHRHEQYF	TGTGCCAGAAGCTTGGGGGTGCACAGACACGAGCAGTACTTC
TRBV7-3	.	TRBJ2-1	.	CASSQLSTSSYNEQFF	TGTGCCAGCAGCCAATTATCAACGAGCTCCTACAATGAGCAGTTCTTC
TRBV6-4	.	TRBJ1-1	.	CASSGTSDTEAFF	TGTGCCAGCAGCGGGACCTCAGACACTGAAGCTTTCTTT
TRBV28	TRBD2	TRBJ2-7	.	CATLRLAGTYEQYF	TGTGCCACCCTAAGACTAGCGGGTACCTACGAGCAGTACTTC
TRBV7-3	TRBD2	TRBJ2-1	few	CASSLKASGRAWYNEQFF	TGTGCCAGCAGCTTAAAGGCTAGCGGGAGGGCCTGGTATAATGAGCAGTTCTTC
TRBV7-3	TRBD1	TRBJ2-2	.	CASSFAPRTGWSGELFF	TGTGCCAGCAGCTTTGCCCCCAGGACAGGGTGGTCCGGGGAGCTGTTTTTT
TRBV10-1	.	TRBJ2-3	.	CASSELVLDTQYF	TGCGCCAGCAGTGAGCTAGTATTAGATACGCAGTATTTT
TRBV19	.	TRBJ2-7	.	CASSSLGGLYEQYF	TGTGCCAGTAGTAGTCTTGGAGGGCTCTACGAGCAGTACTTC
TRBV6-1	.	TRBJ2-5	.	CASSRSTLSPETQYF	TGTGCCAGCAGTCGGTCCACCCTAAGTCCAGAGACCCAGTACTTC
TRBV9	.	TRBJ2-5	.	CASSVVSGNRETQYF	TGTGCCAGCAGCGTAGTTTCGGGGAATCGAGAGACCCAGTACTTC
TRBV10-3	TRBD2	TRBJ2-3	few	CAISPGLAGTDTQYF	TGTGCCATCAGCCCGGGACTAGCGGGCACAGATACGCAGTATTTT
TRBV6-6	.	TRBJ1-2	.	CATKSTRFSYGYTF	TGTGCCACCAAGTCTACACGTTTCAGCTATGGCTACACCTTC
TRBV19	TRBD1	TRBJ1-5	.	CASSIGQGFLPQHF	TGTGCCAGTAGTATCGGACAGGGGTTTCTGCCCCAGCATTTT
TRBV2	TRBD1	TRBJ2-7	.	CASSWGQPTYEQYF	TGTGCCAGCAGTTGGGGACAGCCCACCTACGAGCAGTACTTC
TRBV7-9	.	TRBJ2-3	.	CASSLDGSGTDTQYF	TGTGCCAGCAGCTTAGACGGGAGTGGCACAGATACGCAGTATTTT
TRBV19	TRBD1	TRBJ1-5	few	CATAGQGFAGPQHF	TGTGCCACTGCGGGACAGGGCTTCGCTGGGCCCCAGCATTTT
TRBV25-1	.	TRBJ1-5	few	CASSEGWDTPYSNQPQHF	TGTGCCAGCAGTGAAGGGTGGGACACCCCTTATAGCAATCAGCCCCAGCATTTT
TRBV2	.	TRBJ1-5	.	CASSKATGSNQPQHF	TGTGCCAGCAGTAAAGCTACAGGGTCCAATCAGCCCCAGCATTTT
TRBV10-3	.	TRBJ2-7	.	CAISESGYEQYF	TGTGCCATCAGTGAGTCGGGATACGAGCAGTACTTC
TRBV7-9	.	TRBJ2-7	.	CASSLVGSFGEQYF	TGTGCCAGCAGCTTAGTGGGGAGCTTCGGCGAGCAGTACTTC
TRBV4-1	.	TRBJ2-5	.	CASSQDKGRFGTQYF	TGCGCCAGCAGCCAAGATAAGGGACGTTTTGGGACCCAGTACTTC
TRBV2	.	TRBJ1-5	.	CASSWTSSNQPQHF	TGTGCCAGCAGTTGGACATCCAGCAATCAGCCCCAGCATTTT
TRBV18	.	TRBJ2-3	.	CASSREPLGTDTQYF	TGTGCCAGCTCACGGGAGCCCTTAGGGACAGATACGCAGTATTTT
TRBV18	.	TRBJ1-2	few	CASSPRTANYGYTF	TGTGCCAGCTCACCAAGGACGGCGAACTATGGCTACACCTTC
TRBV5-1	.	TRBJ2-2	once	CASSLEGRDTGELFF	TGCGCCAGCAGCTTGGAGGGCCGAGACACCGGGGAGCTGTTTTTT
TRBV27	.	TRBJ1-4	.	CASSLRRNLNEKLFF	TGTGCCAGCAGTTTACGGAGGAACCTTAATGAAAAACTGTTTTTT
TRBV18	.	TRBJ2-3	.	CASSLQGEVDTQYF	TGTGCCAGCTCACTCCAGGGGGAGGTTGATACGCAGTATTTT
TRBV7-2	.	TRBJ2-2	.	CASSWRSGELFF	TGTGCCAGCAGCTGGAGGTCCGGGGAGCTGTTTTTT
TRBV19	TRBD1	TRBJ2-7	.	CASSKGTAYEQYF	TGTGCCAGTAGCAAAGGGACAGCCTACGAGCAGTACTTC
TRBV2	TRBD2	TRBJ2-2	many	CARSPSGRTDGELFF	TGTGCCAGGAGCCCTAGCGGGAGAACCGACGGGGAGCTGTTTTTT
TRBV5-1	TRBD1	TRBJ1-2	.	CASRGGPGQEYGYTF	TGCGCCAGCAGGGGGGGGCCGGGACAGGAGTATGGCTACACCTTC
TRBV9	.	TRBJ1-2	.	CASSVGGVLGGYTF	TGTGCCAGCAGCGTAGGGGGGGTCTTGGGAGGCTACACCTTC